This is a list of T cell receptor beta chains from one sample in a study of human T cells and chemical hapten exposure. TCRdb re-called the RACE reads through MiXCR, storing one row per CDR3 protein. The sample holds more than 70,000 distinct CDR3 sequences, 12% seen once. Material: whole blood, obtained in connection with sensitization to the hapten diphenylcyclopropenone (DPC). These TCRs come from a woman in her fifties or sixties with alopecia areata. Some clones in this sample may be carry-over from other donors' samples. CDR3s include the opening cysteine and the closing phenylalanine or tryptophan. Each record gives: clone size, V gene, D gene, J gene, CDR3 length, CDR3 DNA, CDR3 protein. A D gene is named only where the DNA matches it firmly. Rows give clone size only sometimes, using once, few, many, or a class for an expanded clone.

clone_size: many; v_call: TRBV18; d_call: .; j_call: TRBJ2-6; cdr3_length: 15; cdr3_nt: TGTGCCAGCTCCCCACAAGGGACGGATTCGTCCGTCCTGACTTTC; cdr3_aa: CASSPQGTDSSVLTF
clone_size: .; v_call: TRBV5-1; d_call: TRBD1; j_call: TRBJ1-6; cdr3_length: 14; cdr3_nt: TGCGCCAGCAGGTCCGGGACAGATAATTCACCCCTCCACTTT; cdr3_aa: CASRSGTDNSPLHF
clone_size: many; v_call: TRBV3-1; d_call: .; j_call: TRBJ2-1; cdr3_length: 16; cdr3_nt: TGTGCCAGCAGCCAAGCTGTTGGGGGGACCTACAATGAGCAGTTCTTC; cdr3_aa: CASSQAVGGTYNEQFF
clone_size: .; v_call: TRBV9; d_call: .; j_call: TRBJ2-2; cdr3_length: 13; cdr3_nt: TGTGCCAGCAGCCCGGGGCCGGCGGGGGAGCTGTTTTTT; cdr3_aa: CASSPGPAGELFF
clone_size: many; v_call: TRBV20-1; d_call: .; j_call: TRBJ2-7; cdr3_length: 12; cdr3_nt: TGCAGTGCTAGAGTCAGCCCCTACGAGCAGTACTTC; cdr3_aa: CSARVSPYEQYF
clone_size: many; v_call: TRBV12-3/TRBV12-4; d_call: .; j_call: TRBJ1-5; cdr3_length: 14; cdr3_nt: TGTGCCAGCAGTTTCGGACTCTCCTATCAGCCCCAGCATTTT; cdr3_aa: CASSFGLSYQPQHF
clone_size: .; v_call: TRBV29-1; d_call: .; j_call: TRBJ2-6; cdr3_length: 15; cdr3_nt: TGCAGCGCGGACCTTGGCAACTCTGGGGCCAACGTCCTGACTTTC; cdr3_aa: CSADLGNSGANVLTF
clone_size: many; v_call: TRBV7-8; d_call: .; j_call: TRBJ2-3; cdr3_length: 14; cdr3_nt: TGTGCCAGCAGCTTACACCGAACGTTAGATACGCAGTATTTT; cdr3_aa: CASSLHRTLDTQYF
clone_size: .; v_call: TRBV10-3; d_call: TRBD2; j_call: TRBJ2-3; cdr3_length: 16; cdr3_nt: TGTGCCATCAGGCCTTCAGTAGCGGGGGGCACAGATACGCAGTATTTT; cdr3_aa: CAIRPSVAGGTDTQYF
clone_size: .; v_call: TRBV5-1; d_call: .; j_call: TRBJ2-7; cdr3_length: 14; cdr3_nt: TGCGCCAACGGCATACCGGGGAACTCCTACGAGCAGTACTTC; cdr3_aa: CANGIPGNSYEQYF
clone_size: .; v_call: TRBV20-1; d_call: .; j_call: TRBJ1-6; cdr3_length: 14; cdr3_nt: TGCAGTGCCCGGACGGAGAGAACAGATTCACCCCTCCACTTT; cdr3_aa: CSARTERTDSPLHF
clone_size: .; v_call: TRBV6-5; d_call: TRBD2; j_call: TRBJ2-5; cdr3_length: 16; cdr3_nt: TGTGCCAGCAGTGCGCGACTAGCGGGGCACCAGGGGACCCAGTACTTC; cdr3_aa: CASSARLAGHQGTQYF
clone_size: many; v_call: TRBV12-3/TRBV12-4; d_call: TRBD2; j_call: TRBJ2-7; cdr3_length: 16; cdr3_nt: TGTGCCAGCAGTCCGCAAGGACTAGCGGGGGGCTACGAGCAGTACTTC; cdr3_aa: CASSPQGLAGGYEQYF
clone_size: .; v_call: TRBV29-1; d_call: .; j_call: TRBJ2-1; cdr3_length: 10; cdr3_nt: TGCAGCGTTGTGGGGGTTGGGCAGTTCTTC; cdr3_aa: CSVVGVGQFF
clone_size: many; v_call: TRBV5-6; d_call: .; j_call: TRBJ1-1; cdr3_length: 13; cdr3_nt: TGTGCCAGCAGCTTGGCAGGGAACACTGAAGCTTTCTTT; cdr3_aa: CASSLAGNTEAFF
clone_size: few; v_call: TRBV19; d_call: .; j_call: TRBJ2-1; cdr3_length: 13; cdr3_nt: TGTGCCAGTACACGGGGGCCCTATAGTGAGCAGTTCTTC; cdr3_aa: CASTRGPYSEQFF
clone_size: .; v_call: TRBV5-1; d_call: .; j_call: TRBJ2-7; cdr3_length: 13; cdr3_nt: TGCGCCAGCAGCTTCGACAACCTCTACGAGCAGTACTTC; cdr3_aa: CASSFDNLYEQYF
clone_size: .; v_call: TRBV12-5; d_call: .; j_call: TRBJ2-1; cdr3_length: 15; cdr3_nt: TGTGCTAGTGGGGGGAATTTGGGAGTACGGAATGAGCAGTTCTTC; cdr3_aa: CASGGNLGVRNEQFF
clone_size: .; v_call: TRBV11-2; d_call: .; j_call: TRBJ2-1; cdr3_length: 17; cdr3_nt: TGTGCCAGCAGCTTATTATCCGCGAGCCCCTCCTACAATGAGCAGTTCTTC; cdr3_aa: CASSLLSASPSYNEQFF
clone_size: many; v_call: TRBV5-6; d_call: .; j_call: TRBJ1-2; cdr3_length: 14; cdr3_nt: TGTGCCAGCAGCTTGGGTCCCGATTCCTATGGCTACACCTTC; cdr3_aa: CASSLGPDSYGYTF
clone_size: few; v_call: TRBV4-2; d_call: TRBD1; j_call: TRBJ1-2; cdr3_length: 18; cdr3_nt: TGTGCCAGCAGGCCCCTGGAAGGGGGCATAAGAGAAACTATGGGCTACACCTTC; cdr3_aa: CASRPLEGGIRETMGYTF
clone_size: .; v_call: TRBV11-3; d_call: .; j_call: TRBJ1-1; cdr3_length: 13; cdr3_nt: TGTGCCAGCAGCTTAGGGAGCACATGGGAGACTTTCTTT; cdr3_aa: CASSLGSTWETFF
clone_size: many; v_call: TRBV20-1; d_call: .; j_call: TRBJ1-2; cdr3_length: 15; cdr3_nt: TGCAGTGCTAGAGAACACCCCAGAGTTGACTATGGCTACACCTTC; cdr3_aa: CSAREHPRVDYGYTF
clone_size: few; v_call: TRBV7-2; d_call: .; j_call: TRBJ1-1; cdr3_length: 12; cdr3_nt: TGTGCCAGCAGCCGACAGCGAGCCGAAGCTTTCTTT; cdr3_aa: CASSRQRAEAFF
clone_size: .; v_call: TRBV11-2; d_call: TRBD2; j_call: TRBJ2-5; cdr3_length: 16; cdr3_nt: TGTGCCAGCAGCTCCTTTCTAGCGGTGTACCAAGAGACCCAGTACTTC; cdr3_aa: CASSSFLAVYQETQYF
clone_size: once; v_call: TRBV10-3; d_call: .; j_call: TRBJ1-2; cdr3_length: 14; cdr3_nt: TGTGCCATCAGCCTACGGACAGCTAACTATGGCTACACCTTC; cdr3_aa: CAISLRTANYGYTF
clone_size: .; v_call: TRBV29-1; d_call: .; j_call: TRBJ1-4; cdr3_length: 14; cdr3_nt: TGCAGCGCGCAACCTGGGGGCTGGGAAGAAAAACTGTTTTTT; cdr3_aa: CSAQPGGWEEKLFF
clone_size: many; v_call: TRBV10-3; d_call: .; j_call: TRBJ2-5; cdr3_length: 14; cdr3_nt: TGTGCCATCAGTGAGTCGCAGGGGCAAGAGACCCAGTACTTC; cdr3_aa: CAISESQGQETQYF
clone_size: .; v_call: TRBV7-3; d_call: TRBD1; j_call: TRBJ2-2; cdr3_length: 15; cdr3_nt: TGTGCCAGCAGATATCCCGGGACAGGGACCGGGGAGCTGTTTTTT; cdr3_aa: CASRYPGTGTGELFF
clone_size: many; v_call: TRBV5-1; d_call: .; j_call: TRBJ1-1; cdr3_length: 14; cdr3_nt: TGCGCCAGCAGCGAGTATACAGGGACCACTGAAGCTTTCTTT; cdr3_aa: CASSEYTGTTEAFF
clone_size: many; v_call: TRBV2; d_call: .; j_call: TRBJ1-1; cdr3_length: 14; cdr3_nt: TGTGCCAGCAGCAAAGGATGGGTTGACACTGAAGCTTTCTTT; cdr3_aa: CASSKGWVDTEAFF
clone_size: .; v_call: TRBV7-9; d_call: .; j_call: TRBJ2-3; cdr3_length: 14; cdr3_nt: TGTGCCAGCAGCTTAGGTCGGGTGGTCGGGTCGCAGTATTTT; cdr3_aa: CASSLGRVVGSQYF
clone_size: few; v_call: TRBV20-1; d_call: TRBD1; j_call: TRBJ1-1; cdr3_length: 15; cdr3_nt: TGCAGTGCTAGAGATTTGGGACAGGGATACACTGAAGCTTTCTTT; cdr3_aa: CSARDLGQGYTEAFF
clone_size: many; v_call: TRBV18; d_call: TRBD1; j_call: TRBJ1-2; cdr3_length: 14; cdr3_nt: TGTGCCAGCTCACCGCAGGGGGCCATCTATGGCTACACCTTC; cdr3_aa: CASSPQGAIYGYTF
clone_size: many; v_call: TRBV6-5; d_call: .; j_call: TRBJ2-1; cdr3_length: 15; cdr3_nt: TGTGCCAGCAGTTACATGTCAGGGATGAACAATGAGCAGTTCTTC; cdr3_aa: CASSYMSGMNNEQFF
clone_size: many; v_call: TRBV20-1; d_call: TRBD1; j_call: TRBJ1-2; cdr3_length: 14; cdr3_nt: TGCAGTGCTAGAAGACAGGGCGGCTCGGATGGCTACACCTTC; cdr3_aa: CSARRQGGSDGYTF
clone_size: .; v_call: TRBV7-8; d_call: .; j_call: TRBJ1-5; cdr3_length: 15; cdr3_nt: TGTGCCAGCAGCCTAGAGGGGATTAGCAATCAGCCCCAGCATTTT; cdr3_aa: CASSLEGISNQPQHF
clone_size: many; v_call: TRBV7-9; d_call: .; j_call: TRBJ2-1; cdr3_length: 15; cdr3_nt: TGTGCCAGCAGCTTCCTAGCGACGTCCTACAATGAGCAGTTCTTC; cdr3_aa: CASSFLATSYNEQFF
clone_size: many; v_call: TRBV18; d_call: .; j_call: TRBJ1-2; cdr3_length: 15; cdr3_nt: TGTGCCAGCTCACCACAGCGACAGGAGAACTATGGCTACACCTTC; cdr3_aa: CASSPQRQENYGYTF
clone_size: few; v_call: TRBV5-1; d_call: TRBD1; j_call: TRBJ2-7; cdr3_length: 13; cdr3_nt: TGCGCCAGCAGCCCGACAGGGGAGGCCGAGCAGTACTTC; cdr3_aa: CASSPTGEAEQYF
clone_size: few; v_call: TRBV27; d_call: TRBD2; j_call: TRBJ2-1; cdr3_length: 14; cdr3_nt: TGTGCCAGCAGCGTGGGGACTACAAACAATGAGCAGTTCTTC; cdr3_aa: CASSVGTTNNEQFF
clone_size: .; v_call: TRBV6-5; d_call: .; j_call: TRBJ2-3; cdr3_length: 14; cdr3_nt: TGTGCCAGCATCCGGGACACCAACACAGATACGCAGTATTTT; cdr3_aa: CASIRDTNTDTQYF
clone_size: few; v_call: TRBV6-1; d_call: .; j_call: TRBJ1-2; cdr3_length: 15; cdr3_nt: TGTGCCAGCAGTAGCAAACAGGGTATTGACTATGGCTACACCTTC; cdr3_aa: CASSSKQGIDYGYTF
clone_size: many; v_call: TRBV5-6; d_call: .; j_call: TRBJ2-5; cdr3_length: 17; cdr3_nt: TGTGCCAGCAGCATACTACGTGGCAGGGGAGAACAAGAGACCCAGTACTTC; cdr3_aa: CASSILRGRGEQETQYF
clone_size: few; v_call: TRBV6-5; d_call: .; j_call: TRBJ1-2; cdr3_length: 15; cdr3_nt: TGTGCCAGCAGTTACTCGTTCAGGGAAGGCTATGGCTACACCTTC; cdr3_aa: CASSYSFREGYGYTF
clone_size: many; v_call: TRBV2; d_call: .; j_call: TRBJ1-1; cdr3_length: 12; cdr3_nt: TGTGCCAGCAGTGAAGTTCAGCCGCGCGCTTTCTTT; cdr3_aa: CASSEVQPRAFF
clone_size: many; v_call: TRBV11-2; d_call: .; j_call: TRBJ2-3; cdr3_length: 14; cdr3_nt: TGTGCCAGCAGCTTGCGGGCCTATGGAGATACGCAGTATTTT; cdr3_aa: CASSLRAYGDTQYF
clone_size: many; v_call: TRBV2; d_call: .; j_call: TRBJ1-6; cdr3_length: 15; cdr3_nt: TGTGCCAGCAGTGACGGGGCAGCGACTAATTCACCCCTCCACTTT; cdr3_aa: CASSDGAATNSPLHF
clone_size: .; v_call: TRBV5-1; d_call: .; j_call: TRBJ2-6; cdr3_length: 15; cdr3_nt: TGCGCCAGCAGCTTGCGACTCTCTGGGGCCAACGTCCTGACTTTC; cdr3_aa: CASSLRLSGANVLTF
clone_size: .; v_call: TRBV5-6; d_call: TRBD1; j_call: TRBJ1-3; cdr3_length: 15; cdr3_nt: TGTGCCAGCAGCAGAAAGGACAGGTCTGGAAACACCATATATTTT; cdr3_aa: CASSRKDRSGNTIYF
clone_size: many; v_call: TRBV2; d_call: .; j_call: TRBJ2-6; cdr3_length: 16; cdr3_nt: TGTGCCAGCAGTGAAAGAGGCTACTCTGGGGCCAACGTCCTGACTTTC; cdr3_aa: CASSERGYSGANVLTF
clone_size: many; v_call: TRBV7-2; d_call: .; j_call: TRBJ2-7; cdr3_length: 13; cdr3_nt: TGTGCCAGCAGCTCCCGAAGAGCAGACGAGCAGTACTTC; cdr3_aa: CASSSRRADEQYF
clone_size: few; v_call: TRBV2; d_call: .; j_call: TRBJ2-7; cdr3_length: 13; cdr3_nt: TGTGCCAGCAGGGGACAAGAAGAGTACGAGCAGTACTTC; cdr3_aa: CASRGQEEYEQYF
clone_size: many; v_call: TRBV20-1; d_call: .; j_call: TRBJ1-5; cdr3_length: 12; cdr3_nt: TGCAGTGCTAGTTGGGGGACTCAGCCCCAGCATTTT; cdr3_aa: CSASWGTQPQHF
clone_size: few; v_call: TRBV10-3; d_call: .; j_call: TRBJ1-5; cdr3_length: 15; cdr3_nt: TGTGCCATCAGTGAAGAACAGGGTGGGAGTCAGCCCCAGCATTTT; cdr3_aa: CAISEEQGGSQPQHF